This entry is about one T cell receptor (beta chain). No fewer than 6.5 million PBMCs went into each sample. The sample is drawn from a study of blood T cells in healthy people across ages. Next came a second PCR, run for about 6 to 12 cycles, which used a sample-barcoded 5' primer along with a J-beta primer mix. TCRdb re-called the 5' RACE reads through MiXCR, storing one row per CDR3 protein. The sample has more than 1,400,000 distinct CDR3 sequences; 35% to 45% are singletons. After removal of 6 bases from V and 8 bases from J, the junction contained 12 bases not matched to a gene. Germline loops: CDR1 SQVTM, CDR2 ANQGSEA. The CDR3 is 13 residues long.

This TCR came from a woman aged 18 to 35 in good health. Sequenced sample: blood. The chain links TRBV29-1 to TRBJ1-2; TRBD1 agrees at 7 bases. The CDR3 loop is CSVPGQAPTGYTF. CDR3 in DNA: TGCAGCGTCCCCGGACAGGCTCCGACGGGCTACACCTTC.